This entry lists 20 T cell receptor beta chains sequenced from one sample in a study of cytomegalovirus exposure and HLA in healthy donors. Vbeta (60) and Jbeta (13) primers were used in the PCR. TCRdb's copy holds only in-frame clones and misses some; the assay was immunoSEQ multiplex PCR. The data show approximately 110,000 clones, roughly 79% seen once. What was sequenced was PBMCs. These receptors came from a woman aged 30 to 39 in good health and CMV-seronegative.

The rearrangement joins TRBV7-3 to TRBJ2-1; D is unresolved. The germline gives CDR1 SGHTA, CDR2 FQGTGA. The CDR3 spans 14 residues. V dropped 5 bases and J dropped 6 bases, with 14 bases sitting between them. CDR3 loop: CASSERPFSNEQFF. The CDR3 DNA reads TGTGCCAGCAGCGAGCGACCCTTTTCCAATGAGCAGTTCTTC.

The J gene is TRBJ2-2, the V gene TRBV6-6; 7 bases are shared with TRBD2. The germline gives CDR1 MNHNY, CDR2 SVGAGI (reference sequence). V was pared by 0 bases and J by 3 bases, with 4 bases of the junction left unmatched. The CDR3 has 16 amino acids. The CDR3 here is CASSYSRDYYTGELFF. In nucleotides, the CDR3 is TGTGCCAGCAGTTACTCGAGGGACTACTACACCGGGGAGCTGTTTTTT.

This chain connects TRBV11-2 to TRBJ2-3; 10 positions agree with TRBD2. J lost 4 bases, V lost 5 bases, and 9 bases had no gene match. The CDR3 spans 16 residues. From germline, CDR1 is SGHAT and CDR2 FQNNGV. CDR3 in amino acids: CASSKIAGGISDTQYF. CDR3 sequence (DNA): TGTGCCAGCAGCAAAATAGCGGGAGGTATCTCAGATACGCAGTATTTT.

The chain links TRBV10-3 to TRBJ2-2, with TRBD1 matching over 10 bases. V shed 5 bases, J shed 3 bases, and the junction held 6 bases outside the gene matches. The germline V gene has CDR1 ENHRY and CDR2 SYGVKD. The CDR3 has 16 residues. The CDR3 coding sequence is TGTGCCATCAGTTCCGGGACAGGGGTCTACACCGGGGAGCTGTTTTTT. This codes for CAISSGTGVYTGELFF.

The chain joins TRBV6-1 to TRBJ2-1; D may be TRBD2 (6 bases). Trimming stripped 4 bases from V and 5 bases from J, with 21 bases between. The CDR3 extends over 17 amino acids. Germline lookup yields CDR1 MNHNS and CDR2 SASEGT. CDR3 coding DNA: TGTGCCAGCAGTGTTGGTGTGAAAGGAGGGGCTGACAATGAGCAGTTCTTC. Protein sequence: CASSVGVKGGADNEQFF.

V usage is TRBV27 and J usage is TRBJ1-1; 8 bases are shared with TRBD1. CDR1 and CDR2 (germline): MNHEY, SMNVEV (reference sequence). The CDR3 contains 13 residues. Trimming removed 2 bases from V and 4 bases from J; junction bases left unmatched: 0. The CDR3: CASSLQGATEAFF. CDR3 coding DNA: TGTGCCAGCAGTTTACAGGGGGCCACTGAAGCTTTCTTT.

The chain has TRBV5-1 and TRBJ2-2, with 7 bases aligning to TRBD1. The CDR3 loop spans 16 amino acids. V was clipped by 4 bases and J by 3 bases; unmatched bases: 9. Germline V gene data show CDR1 as SGHRS and CDR2 as YFSETQ. This CDR3 reads CASSVQTGWDTGELFF. The CDR3 DNA sequence: TGCGCCAGCAGCGTTCAGACAGGGTGGGACACCGGGGAGCTGTTTTTT.

The chain uses TRBV18 and TRBJ1-3; D gene unclear. The V gene's germline CDR1 is KGHSH and CDR2 LQKENI. CDR3 size: 18 residues. Trimming pared 6 bases from V and 0 bases from J, leaving 21 bases between. The CDR3, as DNA: TGTGCCAGCTCCGAGTTCTCAACCATAGCCACCTCTGGAAACACCATATATTTT. This encodes CASSEFSTIATSGNTIYF.

The chain links TRBV4-1 to TRBJ2-2; a possible D gene is TRBD2 (5 bases). V gave up 0 bases and J gave up 5 bases, with 13 bases separating them. Per germline, CDR1 MGHRA and CDR2 YSYEKL. This CDR3 has 16 residues. In DNA form, the CDR3 reads TGCGCCAGCAGCCAAGAGATAGGGAGCTTAACCGGGGAGCTGTTTTTT. Translated, it gives CASSQEIGSLTGELFF.

The genes are TRBV13 and TRBJ2-3; no firm D call. Trimming took 0 bases from V and 4 from J, leaving 11 bases between them. The CDR3 is 15 amino acids. The V gene's germline CDR1 is PRHDT and CDR2 FYEKMQ (reference sequence). The CDR3 DNA sequence: TGTGCCAGCAGCTTAGGTACTCTTCGCGCAGATACGCAGTATTTT. This codes for CASSLGTLRADTQYF.

The chain employs TRBV6-1 and TRBJ1-2, with 9 bases lining up with TRBD1. Germline CDR1 is MNHNS and CDR2 is SASEGT. The ends lost 3 bases at V and 8 bases at J; junction bases unmatched: 16. The CDR3 has 17 residues. The CDR3 spells CASSDGPLSDRGGGYTF. Written as DNA, the CDR3 is TGTGCCAGCAGTGATGGACCTCTCTCCGACAGGGGGGGAGGCTACACCTTC.

The chain uses TRBV9 and TRBJ1-3; D uncertain. CDR3 length: 12 amino acids. Trimming left V 2 bases short and J 4 bases short, with 4 bases between. Germline CDR1 and CDR2: SGDLS and YYNGEE. The CDR3 reads CASSVRGNTIYF. In DNA, the CDR3 is TGTGCCAGCAGCGTCAGGGGAAACACCATATATTTT.

The chain employs TRBV28 and TRBJ1-2; D not resolved. V gave up 6 bases and J gave up 4 bases, with 12 bases separating them. Germline loops: CDR1 MDHEN, CDR2 SYDVKM. The CDR3 extends over 13 amino acids. The CDR3 DNA reads TGTGCCAGCAGGCAAACCCAGGTCTATGGCTACACCTTC. Amino acids: CASRQTQVYGYTF.

The chain combines TRBV10-2 with TRBJ2-1; the match to TRBD2 covers 10 bases. V lost 4 bases, J lost 6 bases, and 6 bases stayed unmatched. Germline values: CDR1 WSHSY, CDR2 SAAADI. This CDR3 has 15 amino acids. CDR3 loop: CASSVASGRFNEQFF. As DNA, the CDR3 is TGCGCCAGCAGTGTCGCTAGCGGGAGATTCAATGAGCAGTTCTTC.

This clone appeared a few times. This rearrangement joins TRBV4-2 to TRBJ1-1, with a tentative D call TRBD1 (6 bases). V gave up 1 base and J gave up 9 bases, with 12 bases separating them. CDR3 length: 13 amino acids. CDR1 is LGHNA and CDR2 is YNFKEQ in the germline V gene. The CDR3 reads CASSQGQEEKAFF. The CDR3 DNA reads TGTGCCAGCAGCCAAGGACAGGAAGAAAAAGCTTTCTTT.

The rearrangement joins TRBV19 to TRBJ2-2; TRBD1 matches 11 bases. J lost 5 bases, V lost 7 bases, and 6 bases had no gene match. The V gene's germline CDR1 is LNHDA and CDR2 SQIVND (reference sequence). The CDR3 is 15 residues long. The CDR3 sequence: CASNFGQGATGELFF. In DNA, the CDR3 is TGTGCCAGTAACTTCGGACAGGGGGCTACCGGGGAGCTGTTTTTT.

The chain employs TRBV19 and TRBJ2-1; D ambiguous. The V gene lost 3 bases and the J gene lost 7 bases, with 10 bases spanning the gap. CDR3 length: 13 residues. The V gene's germline CDR1 is LNHDA and CDR2 SQIVND (reference sequence). This CDR3 reads CASSIMLDNEQFF. The CDR3 bases are TGTGCCAGTAGTATCATGTTAGATAATGAGCAGTTCTTC. The variable domain in full, completed from reference TRBV19 and TRBJ2-1, reads DGGITQSPKYLFRKEGQNVTLSCEQNLNHDAMYWYRQDPGQGLRLIYYSQIVNDFQKGDIAEGYSVSREKKESFPLTVTSAQKNPTAFYLCASSIMLDNEQFFGPGTRLTVL.

V gene TRBV5-6 combines with J gene TRBJ1-1; the match to TRBD1 covers 8 bases. V lost 4 bases and J lost 3; bases outside the gene matches: 11. The CDR3 totals 16 residues. Germline CDR1 reads SGHDT; CDR2 reads YYEEEE. The CDR3 nucleotides read TGTGCCAGCAGCCCTGCAGGGGGCGCTTGGGACACTGAAGCTTTCTTT. Encoded protein: CASSPAGGAWDTEAFF.

This clone was seen more than once but under ten times. This rearrangement joins TRBV7-2 to TRBJ2-5; possible D gene TRBD2, 6 bases. Deletions cut 4 bases from V and 4 bases from J, with 10 bases between. Germline-derived CDR1 and CDR2 are SGHTA and FQGNSA. There are 13 residues in the CDR3. CDR3 DNA sequence: TGTGCCAGCAGCTATCGAGCGGGAGAGACCCAGTACTTC. Its protein product is CASSYRAGETQYF.

The V call is TRBV5-5, the J call TRBJ1-5, with 9 positions matching TRBD1. Germline V CDR1 and CDR2: SGHKS, YYEKEE (reference sequence). The ends lost 4 bases at V and 5 bases at J; junction bases unmatched: 4. CDR3 length: 14 amino acids. CDR3 coding DNA: TGTGCCAGCAGCACCGGGACAGGGCATCAGCCCCAGCATTTT. Its protein product is CASSTGTGHQPQHF.